This TCR beta chain came from a study of blood T cells in healthy people across ages (dated by TCRdb to between 2015 and 2016). Broadly, across the study: In model experiments, template switching captured about one uniquely barcoded TCR beta cDNA molecule for every two T cells. Four age groups were formed from the donors: young (average approximately 15 years), middle-aged (less than 40), aged (more than 55) and long-lived (around 80). The study measured age-related changes in TCR beta repertoire diversity using deep sequencing normalized with unique cDNA molecular identifiers. Using the same blood draw, the study looked at two additional independent replicas of 1 million unique cDNA reads for two donors, one aged 18 to 30 and the other aged 80 or older. Donors of different ages were randomly distributed across sequencing lanes to avoid experimental bias. The full study reports these points: Total diversity estimates from one million sequenced T cells were considered lower bounds and underestimates. Observed TCR beta diversity correlated strongly with the percentage of naive T cells measured by flow cytometry. Compared with the aged group, the long-lived group had more naive CD4+ T cells, fewer expanded clones and increased TCR diversity, a pattern suggesting age selection. Observed TCR beta diversity per million T cells fell roughly linearly with age, and a significant reduction was already apparent by age roughly 41. The CMV infection status of donors was not known, potentially confounding age-related changes in expanded clonotypes. Since profiling was done on bulk unsorted PBMCs, naive and antigen-experienced compartments could not be conclusively compared.

From cysteine to phenylalanine, the CDR3 is 13 amino acids long. Only the CDR3 DNA stays, 39 bases, in frame from base 1. V sheds 6 bases and J sheds 10 bases, leaving 18 bases between their ends. The donors were a few dozen Caucasian individuals from Russia, aged 6 to 90 years, who were systemically healthy. Each donor gave ten milliliters of peripheral blood, collected into EDTA-treated Vacutainer tubes. PBMCs were isolated by Ficoll-Paque density-gradient centrifugation, with at least 7 million obtained per sample. Trizol reagent was used to extract total RNA from PBMCs, with at least 5.5 micrograms per sample. Naive CD45RAhigh/CD27high T cell percentages were measured by flow cytometry on a PBMC aliquot from every donor. This clonotype has just a few counts. Its cognate antigen has yet to be identified. Base-call qualities are not available, and no considerably larger clone is one nucleotide away.

The library relied on 5' RACE. The sample was run on an Illumina HiSeq 2500. A second PCR of about 6 to 12 cycles was run with a J-beta primer mix and a sample-barcoded 5' primer. A template-switch 5' adaptor carrying 12 random nucleotides introduced a unique molecular identifier onto each TCR beta cDNA molecule. Each sample yielded at least 2.5 million CDR3-containing paired-end reads. All of the RNA was converted into first-strand cDNA using the Mint cDNA synthesis kit, with a TRBC-specific oligonucleotide serving as the primer. Following uracil-DNA glycosylase treatment, all cDNA underwent a first 18-cycle PCR with the universal primers M1SS and BC2_uni_R. On the study's bioinformatics: Normalization of each sample was performed by random selection of 1 million high-quality reads, each carrying a distinct molecular identifier. Instead of being binned into consensus sequences, reads with shared molecular identifiers were discarded. MiTCR, set to a Q25 quality threshold and the strictest error-elimination algorithm, was used for CDR3 identification, clonotype clustering and error correction. Lower-bound total TCR beta diversity was estimated with a nonparametric unseen species model using Euler transformation. The raw public reads went through TCRdb reprocessing: fastp at Q25, MiXCR clone calling, in-frame beta chains kept. Each entry is one CDR3 protein sequence, shown with its most common DNA and genes. None of the V and J calls come from the authors' own analysis; TCRdb made them. The sample data list under 1,000,000 distinct CDR3 sequences, and about half of these were observed just once. The top ten clonotypes cover roughly 20% of the sample.

Sequenced input: blood. This TCR was sampled from a man of 80 years or more in good health. The receptor chain draws on TRBV12-3 or TRBV12-4 and TRBJ1-1, with the D segment identity uncertain. The CDR3 loop reads CASRFIEHGRAFF. At the DNA level, the sequence is TGTGCCAGCAGATTTATAGAACATGGGAGAGCTTTCTTT.